This T cell receptor (beta chain) was documented in a study of human T cells and chemical hapten exposure. Study-level background: Patients additionally received therapeutic doses of diphenylcyclopropenone on the scalp once a week, and this continued throughout the approximately 26-week study.

MiXCR, applied by TCRdb to the RACE reads, yields one record per CDR3 protein. The sample lists approximately 350,000 distinct CDR3 sequences; approximately 6.3% were seen once. This clonotype has a count of ten or more. No antigen is known for it. Time point meaning: patch test 1, 2 weeks after DPC sensitization. The treatment is: therapeutic diphenylcyclopropenone sensitization with weekly scalp DPC. General observations from the study: There was no change with DPC sensitization in TCRs above 1 in 1000 frequency.

The ends were cut back, 1 base at V and 6 bases at J, with 13 bases in the middle. The germline CDR1 and CDR2 sequences are SGHTA and FQGNSA. The CDR3 has 15 amino acids. This clonotype was obtained from a woman aged 18-30 years with alopecia areata. Some clones in this sample may be carry-over from other donors' samples. The chain employs TRBV7-2 and TRBJ1-5, with a tentative D call TRBD1 (5 bases). The starting material was whole blood, obtained in connection with sensitization to the hapten diphenylcyclopropenone (DPC). The CDR3 is CASSLGAGLGQPQHF. Here the CDR3 DNA reads TGTGCCAGCAGCTTAGGAGCAGGGTTGGGTCAGCCCCAGCATTTT. The whole variable domain, filled in from reference TRBV7-2 and TRBJ1-5, reads GAGVSQSPSNKVTEKGKDVELRCDPISGHTALYWYRQSLGQGLEFLIYFQGNSAPDKSGLPSDRFSAERTGGSVSTLTIQRTQQEDSAVYLCASSLGAGLGQPQHFGDGTRLSIL.